The 19 T cell receptor beta chains listed next were all sequenced from one sample in a study of cytotoxic CD8 clonotypes in ibrutinib-treated CLL. Generated by immunoSEQ multiplex PCR, the TCRdb table keeps only in-frame clones and is missing some. Of fewer than 300,000 clones listed, roughly three quarters are singletons. The sequences come from PBMCs, collected at disease progression, from a patient treated with ibrutinib. These receptors all stem from a human donor with chronic lymphocytic leukemia.

The chain links TRBV18 to TRBJ2-1; the D gene is possibly TRBD2 (5 bases). The V end was cut by 3 bases, the J end by 2 bases, with 11 bases between. The CDR3 extends over 15 amino acids. Germline assignment: CDR1 KGHSH and CDR2 LQKENI. The CDR3 nucleotides read TGTGCCAGCTCACCGCGGGCGGCTGCCTACAATGAGCAGTTCTTC. Its protein is CASSPRAAAYNEQFF. Together with reference TRBV18 and TRBJ2-1, the CDR3 gives the full variable domain: NAGVMQNPRHLVRRRGQEARLRCSPMKGHSHVYWYRQLPEEGLKFMVYLQKENIIDESGMPKERFSAEFPKEGPSILRIQQVVRGDSAAYFCASSPRAAAYNEQFFGPGTRLTVL.

The rearrangement joins TRBV6-5 to TRBJ2-7, with 14 nucleotides matching TRBD2. Per germline, CDR1 MNHEY and CDR2 SVGAGI. The CDR3 contains 15 residues. The V segment lost 6 bases and the J segment 7 bases; nucleotides outside the gene matches: 8. CDR3 residues: CASSHWGLAGEEQYF. In DNA form, the CDR3 reads TGTGCCAGCAGCCACTGGGGACTAGCGGGGGAAGAGCAGTACTTC.

The sample holds a few counts of this clone. The chain links TRBV2 to TRBJ1-1; no definite D call. With 6 bases removed from V and 0 bases from J, the gap between germline ends came to 14 bases. CDR3 size: 15 residues. Germline-derived CDR1 and CDR2 are SNHLY and FYNNEI. CDR3 DNA sequence: TGTGCCAGCAGGGAAAACGAGATTATGAACACTGAAGCTTTCTTT. Amino acids: CASRENEIMNTEAFF.

Notes on this clone: Other DNA sequences of this sample code for an identical CDR3. The rearrangement uses TRBV2 and TRBJ1-5; no definite D call. With 7 bases removed from V and 5 bases from J, the gap between germline ends came to 12 bases. This CDR3 contains 13 residues. Germline CDR1 SNHLY, CDR2 FYNNEI. CDR3 nucleotide sequence: TGTGCCAGCACCGAGGAGGGTTATCAGCCCCAGCATTTT. It translates to CASTEEGYQPQHF.

This chain links TRBV6-6 with TRBJ1-1, with 7 bases that match TRBD1. The CDR3 has 14 amino acids. The germline gives CDR1 MNHNY, CDR2 SVGAGI (reference sequence). Trimming cost V 4 bases and J 2 bases; bases outside gene matches: 4. CDR3 sequence: CASSFWDSNTEAFF. DNA for the CDR3: TGTGCCAGCAGTTTCTGGGACAGTAACACTGAAGCTTTCTTT.

The V gene is TRBV4-3, the J gene TRBJ2-4; D gene unclear. V dropped 2 bases and J dropped 0 bases, with 5 bases sitting between them. Germline V gene data show CDR1 as LGHNA and CDR2 as YSLEER. This CDR3 region has 14 residues. The CDR3 spells CASSQTLAKNIQYF. CDR3 in DNA: TGCGCCAGCAGCCAAACCCTAGCCAAAAACATTCAGTACTTC.

The chain is built from TRBV21-1 and TRBJ2-2; the DNA was not used to check the table's D call, TRBD1. TRBV21-1 is a recognized pseudogene. This CDR3 has 18 amino acids. In DNA, the CDR3 is TGTGCCAGCAGCAAAGTCCAACTGACAGCCTCCAACACCGGGGAGCTGTTTTTT. It codes for CASSKVQLTASNTGELFF.

V and J are TRBV7-9 and TRBJ2-7, with a possible D match to TRBD2 (6 bases). The CDR3 covers 14 residues. V gave up 5 bases and J gave up 7 bases, with 18 bases separating them. Germline V gene lookup returns CDR1 SEHNR and CDR2 FQNEAQ (reference sequence). The CDR3 DNA follows: TGTGCCAGCAGCCAGTCGGGCGGGGCCATGGAGCAGTACTTC. Its translation: CASSQSGGAMEQYF.

V and J are TRBV4-2 and TRBJ2-7; the match to TRBD2 covers 7 bases. Germline CDR1 and CDR2: LGHNA and YNFKEQ. This CDR3 is built from 16 residues. Trimming at V came to 1 base and at J to 3 bases, leaving 9 bases not matched to a gene. The CDR3 here is CASSQVWTSRHYEQYF. The DNA for the CDR3 is TGTGCCAGCAGCCAAGTTTGGACTAGTAGACACTACGAGCAGTACTTC.

The V and J genes are TRBV18 and TRBJ2-2; weak D call: TRBD1 (5 bases). The V end was cut by 0 bases, the J end by 2 bases, with 13 bases between. The CDR3 totals 17 residues. Looked up from germline, CDR1 is KGHSH and CDR2 is LQKENI. The CDR3 sequence is CASSPPRSRDNTGELFF. In DNA, the CDR3 is TGTGCCAGCTCACCACCGAGGAGCAGGGATAACACCGGGGAGCTGTTTTTT.

The V gene is TRBV29-1, the J gene TRBJ2-5, with D tentatively TRBD1 or TRBD2 (5 bases each). CDR3 size: 13 residues. The V end was cut by 0 bases, the J end by 5 bases, with 10 bases between. Per germline, CDR1 SQVTM and CDR2 ANQGSEA. CDR3 nucleotide sequence: TGCAGCGTTGAAGATGTAGGGGAGGAGACCCAGTACTTC. Protein product: CSVEDVGEETQYF.

Turning to this clone: Other DNA sequences in this sample translate to the same CDR3. The V gene is TRBV20-1, the J gene TRBJ1-2; D is uncertain. This CDR3 contains 9 residues. V lost 3 bases and J 8 bases, leaving 4 bases between the germline ends. Per the germline V gene, CDR1 is DFQATT and CDR2 is SNEGSKA (reference sequence). CDR3 nucleotides: TGCAGTGCTAGCGGGGGCTACACCTTC. Protein: CSASGGYTF.

The genes are TRBV5-1 and TRBJ1-2; D may be TRBD1 (5 bases). The germline V gene encodes CDR1 SGHRS and CDR2 YFSETQ. Trimming pared 1 base from V and 6 bases from J, leaving 10 bases between. This CDR3 has 13 residues. CDR3 DNA sequence: TGCGCCAGCAGCTTGCAGGGAACGGATGGCTACACCTTC. Amino acid sequence: CASSLQGTDGYTF.

The chain uses TRBV25-1 and TRBJ1-1, with 9 bases lining up with TRBD1. The V segment lost 1 base and the J segment 4 bases; nucleotides outside the gene matches: 4. CDR3 length: 15 amino acids. Germline CDR1 and CDR2: MGHDK and SYGVNS. This CDR3 reads CASSEWGQGSTEAFF. In nucleotides, the CDR3 is TGTGCCAGCAGTGAATGGGGACAGGGTAGCACTGAAGCTTTCTTT.

The V and J genes are TRBV14 and TRBJ2-4; 11 bases line up with TRBD1. Germline V gene lookup returns CDR1 SGHDN and CDR2 FVKESK. The V segment lost 4 bases and the J segment 2 bases; nucleotides outside the gene matches: 7. This CDR3 has 17 amino acids. The DNA for the CDR3 is TGTGCCAGCAGCCCGGGACAGGGGGTATATACCAAAAACATTCAGTACTTC. Translation gives CASSPGQGVYTKNIQYF.

This chain joins TRBV12-5 and TRBJ2-7, with TRBD1 identical over 7 bases. There are 14 residues in the CDR3. V lost 9 bases to trimming and J lost 3 bases; unmatched junction nucleotides: 11. The germline V gene encodes CDR1 LGHNT and CDR2 FRNRAP. CDR3 loop: CARRGLLRDYEQYF. In DNA, the CDR3 is TGTGCTAGGAGGGGGCTCTTAAGAGACTACGAGCAGTACTTC.

This sequence joins TRBV6-6 and TRBJ1-1; 9 bases are shared with TRBD1. This CDR3 spans 16 amino acids. V was pared by 0 bases and J by 1 base, with 3 bases of the junction left unmatched. Germline V gives CDR1 MNHNY, CDR2 SVGAGI (reference sequence). CDR3 coding DNA: TGTGCCAGCAGTTACTCCCGACAGGGGGGGAACACTGAAGCTTTCTTT. Its protein product is CASSYSRQGGNTEAFF.

This clone was seen many times. The chain combines TRBV7-6 with TRBJ2-7; D is possibly TRBD1 (7 bases). CDR1 is SGHVS and CDR2 is FNYEAQ in the germline V gene. This CDR3 spans 14 amino acids. Trimming stripped 5 bases from V and 3 bases from J, with 14 bases between. CDR3 coding DNA: TGTGCCAGCAGCCAGGGGGGCAAGATCTACGAGCAGTACTTC. It codes for CASSQGGKIYEQYF. Full variable domain (remainder filled in from reference TRBV7-6 and TRBJ2-7): GAGVSQSPRYKVTKRGQDVALRCDPISGHVSLYWYRQALGQGPEFLTYFNYEAQQDKSGLPNDRFSAERPEGSISTLTIQRTEQRDSAMYRCASSQGGKIYEQYFGPGTRLTVT.

This clone has just a few counts. The chain recombines TRBV5-4 with TRBJ1-1; D is ambiguous. This CDR3 is 15 amino acids long. Trimming took 4 bases from V and 0 from J, leaving 13 bases between them. Germline CDR1 is SGHNT and CDR2 is YYREEE (reference sequence). CDR3 residues: CASSRIGLMNTEAFF. CDR3 nucleotides: TGTGCCAGCAGCCGCATAGGACTGATGAACACTGAAGCTTTCTTT.